This is a list of T cell receptor beta chains from one sample in a study of cytomegalovirus exposure and HLA in healthy donors. Here immunoSEQ multiplex PCR was the method, and the copy in TCRdb shows in-frame clones only, minus some. The table lists some 180,000 clones, around 87% of them singletons. Sequences were obtained from PBMCs. Receptor source: a boy between 2 and 10 years old in good health and CMV-seronegative. Each CDR3 is given without its conserved first and last residue.

len: 13
j_gene: TRBJ1-3
v_gene: TRBV10-2
CDR3aa: ASTPDRGSGNTIY

len: 14
j_gene: TRBJ1-3
v_gene: TRBV5-1
CDR3aa: ASSPATGRSGNTIY

len: 11
j_gene: TRBJ1-1
v_gene: TRBV18
CDR3aa: ASSPILDTEAF

len: 13
j_gene: TRBJ2-4
v_gene: TRBV2
CDR3aa: ASTYPLVLGGIQY

len: 14
j_gene: TRBJ2-5
v_gene: TRBV9
CDR3aa: ASSVMWGGYQETQY

len: 13
j_gene: TRBJ1-5
v_gene: TRBV5-1
CDR3aa: ASSLTGQSNQPQH

len: 13
j_gene: TRBJ2-1
v_gene: TRBV7-3
CDR3aa: ASSPGLAEYNEQF

len: 13
j_gene: TRBJ1-1
v_gene: TRBV19
CDR3aa: ASSIGGQINTEAF

len: 13
j_gene: TRBJ2-7
v_gene: TRBV10-1
CDR3aa: ASSESGTGWYEQY

len: 12
j_gene: TRBJ1-4
v_gene: TRBV5-1
CDR3aa: ASSLIQGDEKLF

len: 14
j_gene: .
v_gene: TRBV5-1
CDR3aa: ASSYWAGTGVYEQY

len: 12
j_gene: TRBJ2-1
v_gene: TRBV29-1
CDR3aa: SVEGQGSRNEQF

len: 16
j_gene: TRBJ1-5
v_gene: TRBV2
CDR3aa: ASTPFRDRVLSNQPQH

len: 13
j_gene: TRBJ1-3
v_gene: TRBV19
CDR3aa: ASSTGGLYGNTIY

len: 11
j_gene: TRBJ1-1
v_gene: TRBV11-2
CDR3aa: ASSPRTEAEAF

len: 13
j_gene: TRBJ1-5
v_gene: TRBV28
CDR3aa: ASSFTGVSRQPQH

len: 14
j_gene: TRBJ1-5
v_gene: TRBV4-1
CDR3aa: ASSQVGGQSNQPQH

len: 14
j_gene: TRBJ1-3
v_gene: TRBV27
CDR3aa: ASTDAPGKAGNTIY

len: 14
j_gene: TRBJ2-2
v_gene: TRBV6-5
CDR3aa: ASSYSISVNTGELF

len: 13
j_gene: TRBJ1-5
v_gene: TRBV9
CDR3aa: ASSLGLSSNQPQH

len: 12
j_gene: TRBJ2-7
v_gene: TRBV4-1
CDR3aa: ASSLAGSSYEQY

len: 12
j_gene: TRBJ1-2
v_gene: TRBV5-4
CDR3aa: ASSLVATNYGYT

len: 16
j_gene: TRBJ2-7
v_gene: TRBV19
CDR3aa: ASSFNPAGLAGDYEQY

len: 16
j_gene: TRBJ2-5
v_gene: TRBV7-2
CDR3aa: ASSPGTSGRALINTQY

len: 11
j_gene: TRBJ2-7
v_gene: TRBV29-1
CDR3aa: SVEFDREYEQY

len: 14
j_gene: TRBJ1-1
v_gene: TRBV6-5
CDR3aa: ASSYSNSLGGTEAF

len: 13
j_gene: TRBJ2-3
v_gene: TRBV7-3
CDR3aa: ASSPRPTSTDTQY

len: 12
j_gene: TRBJ1-1
v_gene: TRBV6-5
CDR3aa: ASTQTWRNTEAF

len: 12
j_gene: TRBJ2-1
v_gene: TRBV6-4
CDR3aa: ASSEGTGGNEQF

len: 14
j_gene: TRBJ2-2
v_gene: TRBV2
CDR3aa: ASSDLWSGVTGELF

len: 13
j_gene: TRBJ1-2
v_gene: TRBV28
CDR3aa: ASSASDRGLYGYT